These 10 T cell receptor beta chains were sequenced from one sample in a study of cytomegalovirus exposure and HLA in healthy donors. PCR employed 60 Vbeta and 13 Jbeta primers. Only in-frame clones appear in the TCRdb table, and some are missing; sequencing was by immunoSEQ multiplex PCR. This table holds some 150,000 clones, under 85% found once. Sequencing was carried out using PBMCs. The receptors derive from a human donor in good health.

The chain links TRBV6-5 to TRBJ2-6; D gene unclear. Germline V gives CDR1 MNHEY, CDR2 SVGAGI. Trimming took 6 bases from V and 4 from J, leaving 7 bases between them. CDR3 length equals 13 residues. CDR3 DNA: TGTGCCAGCAGGCTGGCCGGGGCCAACGTCCTGACTTTC. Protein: CASRLAGANVLTF.

DNA for the CDR3: TGTGCCAGCTCACCCCGGACAGTAGCGATGAACACTGAAGCTTTCTTT. Its protein is CASSPRTVAMNTEAFF. The chain couples TRBV18 to TRBJ1-1, with D possibly matching TRBD1 (6 bases). The CDR3 spans 16 residues. Germline V gene lookup returns CDR1 KGHSH and CDR2 LQKENI. V dropped 3 bases and J dropped 0 bases, with 14 bases sitting between them.

The CDR3 nucleotides read TGTGCCAGCAGGGGGCCCGGGACTAGCAGCACAGATACGCAGTATTTT. Protein: CASRGPGTSSTDTQYF. V usage is TRBV7-3 and J usage is TRBJ2-3, with 9 bases matching TRBD2. CDR3 length: 16 amino acids. The trim removed 6 bases at V and 0 bases at J, leaving 7 bases unmatched. CDR1 SGHTA and CDR2 FQGTGA come from the germline V gene.

This CDR3 is CASSEGERGARSYNSPLHF. The CDR3, as DNA: TGTGCCAGCAGTGAAGGGGAACGGGGGGCGCGATCCTATAATTCACCCCTCCACTTT. The chain carries TRBV2 and TRBJ1-6, with D maybe TRBD1 (6 bases). V gave up 1 base and J gave up 1 base, with 17 bases separating them. Per germline, CDR1 SNHLY and CDR2 FYNNEI. The CDR3 extends over 19 amino acids.

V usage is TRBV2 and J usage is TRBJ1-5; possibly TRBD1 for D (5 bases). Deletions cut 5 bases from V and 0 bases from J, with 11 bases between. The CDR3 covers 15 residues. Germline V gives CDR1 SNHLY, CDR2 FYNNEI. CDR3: CASSPRGISNQPQHF. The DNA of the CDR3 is TGTGCCAGCAGTCCCCGGGGGATTAGCAATCAGCCCCAGCATTTT.

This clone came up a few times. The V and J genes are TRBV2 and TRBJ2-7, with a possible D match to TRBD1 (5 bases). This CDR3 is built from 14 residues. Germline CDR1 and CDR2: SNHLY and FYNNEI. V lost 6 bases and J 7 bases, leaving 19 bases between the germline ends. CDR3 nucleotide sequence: TGTGCCAGCAGCCTTGGGGCGGATCCCTGGGAGCAGTACTTC. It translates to CASSLGADPWEQYF. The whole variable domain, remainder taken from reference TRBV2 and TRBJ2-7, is EPEVTQTPSHQVTQMGQEVILRCVPISNHLYFYWYRQILGQKVEFLVSFYNNEISEKSEIFDDQFSVERPDGSNFTLKIRSTKLEDSAMYFCASSLGADPWEQYFGPGTRLTVT.

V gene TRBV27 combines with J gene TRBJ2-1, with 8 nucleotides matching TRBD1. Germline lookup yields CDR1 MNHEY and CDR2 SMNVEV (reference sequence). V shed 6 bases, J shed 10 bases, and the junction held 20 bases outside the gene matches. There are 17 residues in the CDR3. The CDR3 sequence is CASSRLIPGGADGEQFF. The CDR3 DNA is TGTGCCAGCAGCCGCCTAATCCCAGGGGGCGCGGATGGAGAGCAGTTCTTC.

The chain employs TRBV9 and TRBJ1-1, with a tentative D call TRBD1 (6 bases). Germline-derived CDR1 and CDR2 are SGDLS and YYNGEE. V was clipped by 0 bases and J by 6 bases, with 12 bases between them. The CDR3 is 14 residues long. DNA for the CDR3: TGTGCCAGCAGCGTAGAGGGGAGGGGGGCTGAAGCTTTCTTT. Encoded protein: CASSVEGRGAEAFF.

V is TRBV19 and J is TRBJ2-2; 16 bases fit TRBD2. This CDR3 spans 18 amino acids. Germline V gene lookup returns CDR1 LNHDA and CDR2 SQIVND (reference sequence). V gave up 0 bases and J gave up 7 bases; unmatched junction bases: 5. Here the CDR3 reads CASSIEGLAGGPNGELFF. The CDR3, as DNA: TGTGCCAGTAGTATAGAGGGACTAGCGGGGGGGCCGAACGGGGAGCTGTTTTTT.

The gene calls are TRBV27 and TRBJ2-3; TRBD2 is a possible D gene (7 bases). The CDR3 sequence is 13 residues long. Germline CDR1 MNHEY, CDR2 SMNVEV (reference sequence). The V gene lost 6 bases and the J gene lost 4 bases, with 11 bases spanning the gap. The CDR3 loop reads CASRAGASDTQYF. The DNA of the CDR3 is TGTGCCAGCAGGGCGGGGGCGTCAGATACGCAGTATTTT.